Each of the 19 T cell receptor beta chains below was sequenced from the same sample in a study of T cells in Graves' hyperthyroidism and ophthalmopathy. TCR beta CDR3 regions were amplified from RNA transcripts. Carried out on the TCR CDR3, a first-round RT-PCR used the HTBI primer set. Each CDR3 protein gets one entry after TCRdb re-called the multiplex PCR reads with MiXCR. The table has approximately 600,000 distinct CDR3 sequences, about 14% seen once. The specimen sequenced was blood. The receptors here all came from a woman under 30 with Graves' ophthalmopathy.

In this sample, this clonotype turned up many times. The gene calls are TRBV3-1 and TRBJ1-2, with 7 bases lining up with TRBD1. The V segment lost 3 bases and the J segment 8 bases; nucleotides outside the gene matches: 9. Germline V CDR1 and CDR2: LGHDT, YNNKEL (reference sequence). The CDR3 has 14 amino acids. In DNA, the CDR3 is TGTGCCAGCAGCCAGGACAGGAGTGCTAAAGGCTACACCTTC. It translates to CASSQDRSAKGYTF.

With respect to this clonotype: The junction shows a germline mismatch at one end, possibly a read error. The chain couples TRBV19 to TRBJ2-1, with 13 bases aligning to TRBD2. The V gene's germline CDR1 is LNHDA and CDR2 SQIVND (reference sequence). The CDR3 runs 15 residues. In nucleotides, the CDR3 is TGTGCCTGTAGTACCGGACTAGCGGGAGTCGATGAGCAGTTCTTC. Translating gives CACSTGLAGVDEQFF. The whole variable domain, remainder taken from reference TRBV19 and TRBJ2-1, is DGGITQSPKYLFRKEGQNVTLSCEQNLNHDAMYWYRQDPGQGLRLIYYSQIVNDFQKGDIAEGYSVSREKKESFPLTVTSAQKNPTAFYLCACSTGLAGVDEQFFGPGTRLTVL.

In this sample, this clonotype turned up many times. J is TRBJ2-7 and V is TRBV27; tentatively, D is TRBD1 or TRBD2 (6 bases each). V was trimmed by 0 bases and J by 0 bases, leaving 9 bases between them. CDR1 is MNHEY, CDR2 SMNVEV, per germline (reference sequence). The CDR3 sequence is 15 residues long. The CDR3 nucleotides are TGTGCCAGCAGTTTATCCACGGGGGCCTCCTACGAGCAGTACTTC. It yields the protein CASSLSTGASYEQYF.

This clonotype was found a few times. V gene TRBV6-2 or TRBV6-3 combines with J gene TRBJ2-2; D may be TRBD1 or TRBD2 (6 bases each). Trimming took off 4 bases at V and 5 bases at J, with 14 bases between the two ends. Germline assignment: CDR1 MNHEY and CDR2 SVGEGT. The CDR3 runs to 15 residues. The CDR3 is CASSWGLSGTGELFF. CDR3 bases: TGTGCCAGCAGTTGGGGGCTAAGCGGGACCGGGGAGCTGTTTTTT.

The chain carries TRBV18 and TRBJ2-7; 14 positions agree with TRBD2. Losses at the gene ends were 2 bases for V and 4 bases for J; bases not matched to a gene: 7. CDR3 size: 17 residues. Germline CDR1 KGHSH, CDR2 LQKENI. The CDR3 protein is CASSPYGTSGREYEQYF. CDR3 sequence (DNA): TGTGCCAGCTCACCATACGGGACTAGCGGGAGAGAATACGAGCAGTACTTC.

This clonotype has at least ten counts. The gene calls are TRBV19 and TRBJ1-1; D perhaps matches TRBD1 (5 bases). V was shortened by 0 bases and J by 4 bases, with 15 bases between the two germline ends. This CDR3 spans 16 amino acids. Germline assignment: CDR1 LNHDA and CDR2 SQIVND (reference sequence). CDR3 loop: CASSIEQGRRGTEAFF. CDR3 nucleotides: TGTGCCAGTAGTATAGAGCAAGGACGGAGGGGCACTGAAGCTTTCTTT.

This clonotype was seen at least ten times. The chain joins TRBV12-3 or TRBV12-4 to TRBJ2-7, with D perhaps matching TRBD1 (6 bases). Between the trimmed V and J ends, which lost 3 bases and 2 bases, there was a span of 8 bases. This CDR3 spans 13 amino acids. The CDR3 nucleotides read TGTGCCAGCAGTTTTGGACAGACCTACGAGCAGTACTTC. Encoded protein: CASSFGQTYEQYF.

In regard to this clonotype: This may be a read error: a much more frequent sequence differs by one nucleotide. The rearrangement joins TRBV20-1 to TRBJ2-5, with 11 bases lining up with TRBD1. CDR3 length equals 14 residues. Trimming took 5 bases from V and 14 from J; bases not matched to a gene: 16. Germline-derived CDR1 and CDR2 are DFQATT and SNEGSKA (reference sequence). The CDR3 here is CSALRRPGQGVPYF. The CDR3 nucleotides are TGCAGTGCTTTGCGTCGACCGGGACAGGGGGTTCCTTACTTC.

This clonotype was recorded at least ten times. CDR3 nucleotides: TGTGCCAGCAGTTTCAGCCTGATCAATGAATTGGACGAGCAGTACTTC. Protein: CASSFSLINELDEQYF. The chain links TRBV28 to TRBJ2-7; D is unresolved. This CDR3 has 16 residues. Trimming took 3 bases from V and 5 from J, leaving 20 bases between them. CDR1 and CDR2 (germline): MDHEN, SYDVKM.

This clonotype was recorded many times. The chain is built from TRBV7-9 and TRBJ2-5, with a possible D match to TRBD2 (8 bases). Germline V gives CDR1 SEHNR, CDR2 FQNEAQ (reference sequence). V shed 4 bases and J shed 9 bases, with 24 bases lying between them. This CDR3 spans 16 amino acids. The CDR3: CASSSPGTEVRGAQYF. CDR3 DNA sequence: TGTGCCAGCAGCTCCCCCGGGACAGAAGTGCGGGGGGCCCAGTACTTC.

This clonotype was seen only a few times. The chain joins TRBV28 to TRBJ2-2; D is unclear. In germline, CDR1 is MDHEN, CDR2 SYDVKM. V was shortened by 6 bases and J by 4 bases, with 6 bases between the two germline ends. The CDR3 length is 12 residues. In DNA form, the CDR3 reads TGTGCCAGCAGGGGCTTCACCGGGGAGCTGTTTTTT. Translated, it gives CASRGFTGELFF.

This clonotype was counted at least ten times. The chain joins TRBV2 to TRBJ2-5; 10 nucleotides agree with TRBD2. The CDR3 contains 16 residues. Germline V gene data show CDR1 as SNHLY and CDR2 as FYNNEI. V lost 3 bases to trimming and J lost 2 bases; unmatched junction nucleotides: 6. The CDR3 sequence is CASSDGLAVLQETQYF. CDR3 sequence (DNA): TGTGCCAGCAGTGACGGACTAGCGGTCCTACAAGAGACCCAGTACTTC.

This clonotype was recorded a few times. V is TRBV12-3 or TRBV12-4 and J is TRBJ1-4; D is unclear. Trimming removed 3 bases at V and 7 bases at J, with 6 bases between. The CDR3 runs 12 residues. DNA of the CDR3: TGTGCCAGCAGTTTTTTCCCTGAAAAACTGTTTTTT. The encoded protein is CASSFFPEKLFF.

Concerning this clonotype itself: Possible read error: a much larger clone is one base away. The chain employs TRBV12-3 or TRBV12-4 and TRBJ1-1; a weak D match, TRBD1 (6 bases). V was pared by 7 bases and J by 5 bases, with 20 bases between. The CDR3 is 15 amino acids. CDR3 sequence reads: CASNISARGDTEAFF. The CDR3 DNA follows: TGTGCCAGCAATATATCGGCCAGGGGTGATACTGAAGCTTTCTTT.

This clonotype was observed at least ten times. This chain joins TRBV28 and TRBJ2-7; D not resolved. The CDR3 consists of 12 residues. V was pared by 2 bases and J by 5 bases, with 7 bases between. Germline lookup yields CDR1 MDHEN and CDR2 SYDVKM. This CDR3 reads CASSLILHEQYF. CDR3 in DNA: TGTGCCAGCAGTTTAATTTTGCACGAGCAGTACTTC.

This clonotype was seen at least ten times. The chain joins TRBV3-1 to TRBJ2-1, with 8 bases aligning to TRBD2. Germline CDR1 reads LGHDT; CDR2 reads YNNKEL (reference sequence). The V gene end was trimmed by 2 bases and the J gene end by 3 bases; junction bases not matched to a gene: 3. CDR3 length equals 15 residues. As DNA, the CDR3 is TGTGCCAGCAGCCAACTAGCGGGCGGCTACAATGAGCAGTTCTTC. Encoded protein: CASSQLAGGYNEQFF.

This chain uses TRBV20-1 with TRBJ2-3; TRBD2 is a possible D gene (5 bases). CDR1 is DFQATT, CDR2 SNEGSKA, per germline (reference sequence). The CDR3 is 13 amino acids. The CDR3 reads CTPPVGDTDTQYF. The DNA of the CDR3 is TGCACTCCCCCTGTGGGAGACACAGATACGCAGTATTTT.

This clonotype has ten or more counts. The V and J genes are TRBV6-1 and TRBJ2-1; D is unclear. V gave up 5 bases and J gave up 4 bases, with 12 bases separating them. The V gene's germline CDR1 is MNHNS and CDR2 SASEGT. This CDR3 is built from 14 residues. DNA for the CDR3: TGTGCCAGCAGTTTGGGTAAAGGGTACAATGAGCAGTTCTTC. The encoded protein is CASSLGKGYNEQFF.

This clonotype has a count of ten or more. The rearrangement joins TRBV27 to TRBJ1-2, with TRBD1 identical over 8 bases. V was clipped by 5 bases and J by 6 bases; unmatched bases: 5. Germline assignment: CDR1 MNHEY and CDR2 SMNVEV (reference sequence). The CDR3 sequence is 13 residues long. CDR3 DNA sequence: TGTGCCAGCAGTGTGACAGGGGCGAATGGCTACACCTTC. Translated, it gives CASSVTGANGYTF.